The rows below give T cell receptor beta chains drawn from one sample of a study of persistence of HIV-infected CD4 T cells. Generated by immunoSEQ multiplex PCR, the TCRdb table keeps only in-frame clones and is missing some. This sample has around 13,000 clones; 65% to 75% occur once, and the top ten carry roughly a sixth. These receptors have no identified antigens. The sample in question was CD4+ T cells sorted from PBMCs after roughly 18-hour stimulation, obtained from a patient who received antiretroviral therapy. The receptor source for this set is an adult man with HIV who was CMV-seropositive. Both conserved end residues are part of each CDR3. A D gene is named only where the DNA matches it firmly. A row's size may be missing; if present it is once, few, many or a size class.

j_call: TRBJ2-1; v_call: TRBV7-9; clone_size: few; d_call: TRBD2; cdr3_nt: TGTGCCAGCAGCCGAGGACTAGCGGGGCCTAATGAGCAGTTCTTC; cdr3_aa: CASSRGLAGPNEQFF
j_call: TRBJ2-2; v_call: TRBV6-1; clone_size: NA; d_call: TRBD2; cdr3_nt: TGTGCCAGCAGTGACCCGAGCGGGGAGGTCGACACCGGGGAGCTGTTTTTT; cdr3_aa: CASSDPSGEVDTGELFF
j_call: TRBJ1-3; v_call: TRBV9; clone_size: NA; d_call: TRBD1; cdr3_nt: TGTGCCAGCAGCGCTCGACCGCGACAGGGGGAATCTGGAAACACCATATATTTT; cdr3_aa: CASSARPRQGESGNTIYF
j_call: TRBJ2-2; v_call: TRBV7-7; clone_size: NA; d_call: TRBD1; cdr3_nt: TGTGCCAGCAGTAACCGGGACAGCAGAACCGGGGAGCTGTTTTTT; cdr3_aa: CASSNRDSRTGELFF
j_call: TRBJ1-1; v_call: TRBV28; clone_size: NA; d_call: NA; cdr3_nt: TGTGCCAGCAGTTTAGGGGGCGTGCCCCCAGAAGCTTTCTTT; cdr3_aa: CASSLGGVPPEAFF
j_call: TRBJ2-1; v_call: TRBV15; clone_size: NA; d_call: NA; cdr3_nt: TGTGCCACCAGCCGGGACACTTACAATGAGCAGTTCTTC; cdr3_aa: CATSRDTYNEQFF
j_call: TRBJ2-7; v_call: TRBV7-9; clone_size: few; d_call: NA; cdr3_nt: TGTGCCAGCAGCCAGGGGGAACCGGGACTCTACGAGCAGTACTTC; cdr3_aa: CASSQGEPGLYEQYF
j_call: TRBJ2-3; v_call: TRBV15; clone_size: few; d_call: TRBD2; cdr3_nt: TGTGCCACCAGCCCCCGGACTAGCGGGGGGCGGATTTCATCGGTAGATACGCAGTATTTT; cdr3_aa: CATSPRTSGGRISSVDTQYF
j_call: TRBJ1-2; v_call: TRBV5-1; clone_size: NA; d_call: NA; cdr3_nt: TGCGCCAGCAGCTTGGTACAGGAGGATGGCTACACCTTC; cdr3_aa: CASSLVQEDGYTF
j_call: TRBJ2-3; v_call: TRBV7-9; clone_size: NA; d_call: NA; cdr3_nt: TGTGCCAGCAGCCGAAGACTGGACACAGATACGCAGTATTTT; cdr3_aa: CASSRRLDTDTQYF
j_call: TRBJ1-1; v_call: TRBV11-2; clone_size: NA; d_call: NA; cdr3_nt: TGTGCCAGCAGCTTAGAACTTCCGTCCTCCGGGGGAAACGGGGCTTTCTTT; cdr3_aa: CASSLELPSSGGNGAFF
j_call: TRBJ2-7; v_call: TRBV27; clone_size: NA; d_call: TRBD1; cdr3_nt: TGTGCCAGCAGAGGGGACGGACAGGTGATCTACGAGCAGTACTTC; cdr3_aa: CASRGDGQVIYEQYF
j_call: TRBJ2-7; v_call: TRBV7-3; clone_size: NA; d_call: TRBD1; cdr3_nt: TGTGCCAGCAGCATGGACAGGGGGCGCGAGCAGTACTTC; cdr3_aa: CASSMDRGREQYF
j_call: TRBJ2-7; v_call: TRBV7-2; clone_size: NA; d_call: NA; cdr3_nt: TGTGCCAGCAGCTTAATTGGAGAGCAGTACTTC; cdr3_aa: CASSLIGEQYF
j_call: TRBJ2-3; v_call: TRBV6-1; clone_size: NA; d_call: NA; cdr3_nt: TGTGCCAGCAGTGAATTTGGGGTTAGCACAGATACGCAGTATTTT; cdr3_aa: CASSEFGVSTDTQYF
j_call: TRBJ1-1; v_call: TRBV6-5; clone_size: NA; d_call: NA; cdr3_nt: TGTGCCAGCAGTTACACGAAGCGTCGGACTGAAGCTTTCTTT; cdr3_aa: CASSYTKRRTEAFF
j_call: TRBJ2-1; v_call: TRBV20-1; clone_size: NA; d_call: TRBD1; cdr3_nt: TGCAGTGCTCCTCAGACAGGGCGGCAGTTCTTC; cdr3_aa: CSAPQTGRQFF
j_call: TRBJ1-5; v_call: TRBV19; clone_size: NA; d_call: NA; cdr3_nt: TGTGCCAGTAGTGAGCCCTATAGCAATCAGCCCCAGCATTTT; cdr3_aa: CASSEPYSNQPQHF
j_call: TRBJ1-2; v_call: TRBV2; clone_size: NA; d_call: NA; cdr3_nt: TGTGCCACCCAGCCTACTACAGCGTTCTATGGCTACACCTTC; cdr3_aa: CATQPTTAFYGYTF
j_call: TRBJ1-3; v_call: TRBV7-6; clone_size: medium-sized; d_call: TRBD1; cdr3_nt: TGTGCCAGCAGCAGAACAGGGGTCTCCGGAAACACCATATATTTT; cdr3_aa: CASSRTGVSGNTIYF
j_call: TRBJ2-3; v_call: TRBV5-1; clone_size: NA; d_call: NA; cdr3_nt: TGCGCCAGCAGGACCAGGCCCGCGGGGTCCACAGATACGCAGTATTTT; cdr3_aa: CASRTRPAGSTDTQYF
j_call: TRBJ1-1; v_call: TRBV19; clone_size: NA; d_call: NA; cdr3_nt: TGTGCCAGTAGTATGGGCGAACTCTTCACTGAAGCTTTCTTT; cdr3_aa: CASSMGELFTEAFF
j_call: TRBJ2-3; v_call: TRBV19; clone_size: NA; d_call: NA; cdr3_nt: TGTGCCAGTAGTTCCATCGGGGGCACAGATACGCAGTATTTT; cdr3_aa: CASSSIGGTDTQYF
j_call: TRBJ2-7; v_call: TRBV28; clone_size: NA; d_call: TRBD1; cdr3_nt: TGTGCCAGCAGTTTAGTGGACAGGGCCCACGAGCAGTACTTC; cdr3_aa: CASSLVDRAHEQYF
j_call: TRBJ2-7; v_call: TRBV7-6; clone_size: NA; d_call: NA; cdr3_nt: TGTGCCAGCAGCTTATCTCCAGGGGTTAAGCAGTACTTC; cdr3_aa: CASSLSPGVKQYF
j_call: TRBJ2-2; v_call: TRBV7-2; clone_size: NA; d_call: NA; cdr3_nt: TGTGCCAGCAGCTCGCCCCAAGGACAGCTGAACACCGGGGAGCTGTTTTTT; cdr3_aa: CASSSPQGQLNTGELFF
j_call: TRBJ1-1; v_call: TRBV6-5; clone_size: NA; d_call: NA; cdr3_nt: TGTGCCAGCAGCGGGACGGCCGTGCCCACTGAAGCTTTCTTT; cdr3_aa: CASSGTAVPTEAFF
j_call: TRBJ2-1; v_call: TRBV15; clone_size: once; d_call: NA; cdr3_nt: TGTGCCACCAGCAGAGTTAGACAGTACAATGAGCAGTTCTTC; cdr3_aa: CATSRVRQYNEQFF
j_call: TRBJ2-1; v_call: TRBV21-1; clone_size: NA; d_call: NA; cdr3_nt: TGTGCCAGCAGCAAACGGCACAGGGGATTCAATGAGCAGTTCTTC; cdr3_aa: CASSKRHRGFNEQFF
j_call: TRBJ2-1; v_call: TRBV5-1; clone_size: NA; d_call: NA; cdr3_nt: TGCGCCAGCAGCTTCGAGGAGGGCTCCTACAATGAGCAGTTCTTC; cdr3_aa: CASSFEEGSYNEQFF
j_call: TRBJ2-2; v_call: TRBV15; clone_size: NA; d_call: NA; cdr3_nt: TGTGCCACCAGCACGCGAGGGGTCCCAAACACCGGGGAGCTGTTTTTT; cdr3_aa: CATSTRGVPNTGELFF
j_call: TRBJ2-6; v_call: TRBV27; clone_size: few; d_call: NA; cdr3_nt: TGTGCCAGCAGTTTAGGGGGTAGCGGTTTCTCTGGGGCCAACGTCCTGACTTTC; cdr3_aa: CASSLGGSGFSGANVLTF
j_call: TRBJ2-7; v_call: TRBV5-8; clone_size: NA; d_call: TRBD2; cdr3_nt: TGTGCCAGCAGCTCGCCTGGACTAGGGGCCTACGAGCAGTACTTC; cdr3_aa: CASSSPGLGAYEQYF
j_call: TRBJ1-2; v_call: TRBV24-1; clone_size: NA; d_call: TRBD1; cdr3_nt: TGTGCCACCAGTGATCGACAGGGGGGGATCTATGGCTACACCTTC; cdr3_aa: CATSDRQGGIYGYTF